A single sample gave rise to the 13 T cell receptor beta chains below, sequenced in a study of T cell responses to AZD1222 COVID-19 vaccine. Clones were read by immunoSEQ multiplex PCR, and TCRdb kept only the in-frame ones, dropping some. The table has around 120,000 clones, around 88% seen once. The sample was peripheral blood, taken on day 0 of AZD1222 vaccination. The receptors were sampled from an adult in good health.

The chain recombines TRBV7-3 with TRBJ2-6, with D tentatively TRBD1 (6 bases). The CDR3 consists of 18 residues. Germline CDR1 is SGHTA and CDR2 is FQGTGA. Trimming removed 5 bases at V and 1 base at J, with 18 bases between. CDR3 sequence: CASSPHNRADSGANVLTF. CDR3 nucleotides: TGTGCCAGCAGCCCACACAACAGGGCAGATTCTGGGGCCAACGTCCTGACTTTC.

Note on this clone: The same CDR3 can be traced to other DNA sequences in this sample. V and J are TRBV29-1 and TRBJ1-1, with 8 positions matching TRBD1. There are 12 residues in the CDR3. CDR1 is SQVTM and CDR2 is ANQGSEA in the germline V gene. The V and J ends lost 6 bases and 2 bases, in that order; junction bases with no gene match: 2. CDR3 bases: TGCAGCGTGGGGACAGGCAACACTGAAGCTTTCTTT. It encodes CSVGTGNTEAFF.

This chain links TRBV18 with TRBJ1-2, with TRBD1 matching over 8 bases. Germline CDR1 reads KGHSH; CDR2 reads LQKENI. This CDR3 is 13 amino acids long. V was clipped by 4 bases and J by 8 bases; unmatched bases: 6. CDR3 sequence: CASSQGQEGGYTF. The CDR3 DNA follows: TGTGCCAGCTCACAGGGACAGGAGGGGGGCTACACCTTC. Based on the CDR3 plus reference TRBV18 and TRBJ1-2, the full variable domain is NAGVMQNPRHLVRRRGQEARLRCSPMKGHSHVYWYRQLPEEGLKFMVYLQKENIIDESGMPKERFSAEFPKEGPSILRIQQVVRGDSAAYFCASSQGQEGGYTFGSGTRLTVV.

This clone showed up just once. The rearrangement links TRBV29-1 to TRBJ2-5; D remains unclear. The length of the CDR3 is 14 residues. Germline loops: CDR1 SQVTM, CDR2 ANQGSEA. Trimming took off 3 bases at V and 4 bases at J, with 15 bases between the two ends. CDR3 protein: CSVDVVIGSETQYF. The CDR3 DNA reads TGCAGCGTTGATGTGGTAATAGGATCAGAGACCCAGTACTTC.

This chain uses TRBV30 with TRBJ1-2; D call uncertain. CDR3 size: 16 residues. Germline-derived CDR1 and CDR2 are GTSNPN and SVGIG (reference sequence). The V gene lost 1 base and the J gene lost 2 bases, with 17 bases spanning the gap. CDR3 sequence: CAWSGIGPAANYGYTF. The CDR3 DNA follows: TGTGCCTGGAGTGGGATCGGGCCTGCGGCCAACTATGGCTACACCTTC.

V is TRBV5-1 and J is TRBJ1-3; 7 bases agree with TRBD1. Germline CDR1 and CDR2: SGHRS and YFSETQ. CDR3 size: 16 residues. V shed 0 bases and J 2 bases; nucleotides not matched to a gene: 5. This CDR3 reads CASSLAGGVAGNTIYF. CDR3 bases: TGCGCCAGCAGCTTGGCAGGGGGGGTTGCTGGAAACACCATATATTTT.

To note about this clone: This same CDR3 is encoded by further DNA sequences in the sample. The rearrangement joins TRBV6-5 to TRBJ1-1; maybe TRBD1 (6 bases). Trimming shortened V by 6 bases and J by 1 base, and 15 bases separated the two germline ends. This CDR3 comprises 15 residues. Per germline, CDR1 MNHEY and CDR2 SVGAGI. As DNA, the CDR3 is TGTGCCAGCAGCCCCGGGGGCCAGAGGAACACTGAAGCTTTCTTT. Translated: CASSPGGQRNTEAFF.

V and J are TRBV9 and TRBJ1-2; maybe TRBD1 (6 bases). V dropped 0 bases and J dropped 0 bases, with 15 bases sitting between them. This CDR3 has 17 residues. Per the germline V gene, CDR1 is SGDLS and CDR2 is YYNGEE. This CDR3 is CASSVDPGGASNYGYTF. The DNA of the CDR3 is TGTGCCAGCAGCGTAGATCCCGGGGGCGCATCTAACTATGGCTACACCTTC. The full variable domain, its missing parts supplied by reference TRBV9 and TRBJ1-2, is DSGVTQTPKHLITATGQRVTLRCSPRSGDLSVYWYQQSLDQGLQFLIQYYNGEERAKGNILERFSAQQFPDLHSELNLSSLELGDSALYFCASSVDPGGASNYGYTFGSGTRLTVV.

The CDR3 region is CASSLYTLAGGSDTQYF. CDR3 coding DNA: TGTGCCAGCAGCTTATACACACTAGCGGGGGGGTCGGATACGCAGTATTTT. V and J are TRBV7-3 and TRBJ2-3; TRBD2 agrees at 13 bases. CDR1 is SGHTA and CDR2 is FQGTGA in the germline V gene. This CDR3 is built from 17 residues. The V gene end was trimmed by 2 bases and the J gene end by 6 bases; junction bases not matched to a gene: 8.

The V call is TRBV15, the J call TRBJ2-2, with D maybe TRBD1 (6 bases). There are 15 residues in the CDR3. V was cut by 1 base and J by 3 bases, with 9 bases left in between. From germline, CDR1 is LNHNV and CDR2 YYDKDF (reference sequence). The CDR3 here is CATSRGNRDTGELFF. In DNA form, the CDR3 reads TGTGCCACCAGCAGAGGCAACAGGGACACCGGGGAGCTGTTTTTT.

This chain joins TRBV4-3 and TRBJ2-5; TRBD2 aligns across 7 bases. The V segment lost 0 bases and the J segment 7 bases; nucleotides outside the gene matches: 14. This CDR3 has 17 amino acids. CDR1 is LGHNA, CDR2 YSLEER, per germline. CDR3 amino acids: CASSQELVHSGGGTQYF. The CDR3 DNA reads TGCGCCAGCAGCCAAGAACTGGTTCACAGTGGGGGGGGGACCCAGTACTTC.

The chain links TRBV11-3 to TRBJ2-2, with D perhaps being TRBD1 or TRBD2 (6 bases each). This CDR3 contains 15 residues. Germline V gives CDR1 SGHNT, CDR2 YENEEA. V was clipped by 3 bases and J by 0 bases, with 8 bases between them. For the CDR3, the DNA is TGTGCCAGCAGCTTGGGGGGCGCGAACACCGGGGAGCTGTTTTTT. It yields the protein CASSLGGANTGELFF.

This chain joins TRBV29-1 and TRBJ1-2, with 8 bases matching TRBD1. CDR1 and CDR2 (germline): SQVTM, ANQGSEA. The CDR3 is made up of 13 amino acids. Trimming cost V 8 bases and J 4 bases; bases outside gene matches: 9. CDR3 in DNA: TGCAGCATAACTACAGGGGGTACCTATGGCTACACCTTC. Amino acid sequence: CSITTGGTYGYTF.